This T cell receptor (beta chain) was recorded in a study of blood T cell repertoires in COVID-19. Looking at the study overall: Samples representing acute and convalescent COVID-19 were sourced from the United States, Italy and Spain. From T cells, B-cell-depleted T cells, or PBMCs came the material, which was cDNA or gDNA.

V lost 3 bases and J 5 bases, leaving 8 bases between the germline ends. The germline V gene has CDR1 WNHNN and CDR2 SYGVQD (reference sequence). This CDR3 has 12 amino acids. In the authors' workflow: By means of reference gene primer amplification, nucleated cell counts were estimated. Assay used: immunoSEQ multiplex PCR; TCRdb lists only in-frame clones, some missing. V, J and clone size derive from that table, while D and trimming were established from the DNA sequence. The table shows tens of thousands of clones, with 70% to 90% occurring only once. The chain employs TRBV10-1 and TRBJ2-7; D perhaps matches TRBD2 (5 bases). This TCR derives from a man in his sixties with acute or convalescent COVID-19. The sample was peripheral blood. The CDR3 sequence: CASSEVRDEQYF. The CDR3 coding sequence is TGCGCCAGCAGTGAAGTGAGGGACGAGCAGTACTTC.